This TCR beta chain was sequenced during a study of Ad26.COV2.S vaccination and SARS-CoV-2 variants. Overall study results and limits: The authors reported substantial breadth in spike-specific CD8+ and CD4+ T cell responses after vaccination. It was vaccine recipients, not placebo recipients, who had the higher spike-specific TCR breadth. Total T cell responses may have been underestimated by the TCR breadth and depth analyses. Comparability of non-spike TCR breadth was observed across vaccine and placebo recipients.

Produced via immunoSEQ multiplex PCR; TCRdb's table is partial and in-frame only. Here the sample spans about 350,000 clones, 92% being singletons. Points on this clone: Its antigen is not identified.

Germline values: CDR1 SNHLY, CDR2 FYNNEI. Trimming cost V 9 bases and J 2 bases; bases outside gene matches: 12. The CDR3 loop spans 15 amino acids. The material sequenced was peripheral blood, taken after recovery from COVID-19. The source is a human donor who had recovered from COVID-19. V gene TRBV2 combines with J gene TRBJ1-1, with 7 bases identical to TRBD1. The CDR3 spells CARGGPGQINTEAFF. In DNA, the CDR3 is TGTGCCAGGGGGGGGCCGGGACAGATTAACACTGAAGCTTTCTTT.